This T cell receptor beta chain was sequenced for a study of blood T cell repertoires in COVID-19. Study overall: COVID-19 samples from acute and convalescent phases originated in the United States, Italy and Spain. Sample material is recorded as cDNA or gDNA derived from T cells, B-cell-depleted T cells, or PBMCs.

The CDR3 has 15 residues. The trim removed 2 bases at V and 5 bases at J, leaving 7 bases unmatched. The V gene's germline CDR1 is SGDLS and CDR2 YYNGEE. Original processing notes: Estimation of nucleated cell counts was performed using reference gene primer amplification. The table came from immunoSEQ multiplex PCR; TCRdb's copy has only in-frame clones and leaves some out. For V, J and clone size, that table is used; D and trimming come from the DNA. The sample holds approximately 300,000 clones, more than 70% seen once. V gene TRBV9 combines with J gene TRBJ2-1, with 7 bases matching TRBD1. Sequencing was done on a sample of peripheral blood. The TCR was taken from a woman aged 50 to 65 with acute or convalescent COVID-19. The CDR3: CASSVDPGQHNEQFF. The CDR3 DNA sequence: TGTGCCAGCAGCGTTGACCCGGGACAGCACAATGAGCAGTTCTTC.